The 20 T cell receptor beta chains below come from one sample, sequenced in a study of blood T cells in healthy people across ages (dated by TCRdb to between 2014 and 2017). The library was prepared using 5' RACE. The sequencer listed for this sample is Illumina HiSeq 2500. A second about 7 to 11 cycle PCR used a sample-barcoded 5' primer and a J-beta primer mix. The public reads were run again by TCRdb, first through fastp at Q25 and then through MiXCR, and only productive beta chains were kept. Every distinct CDR3 protein forms one entry, paired with its most common genes and DNA. The sample records just under 750,000 distinct CDR3 sequences, about 20% of which are singletons. Of the sample, under 25% is held by the ten largest clones. What was sequenced was blood. These TCRs come from a man aged 70 or older in good health.

This clonotype was seen at least ten times. The chain couples TRBV5-1 to TRBJ1-1; D is unresolved. Trimming removed 6 bases at V and 0 bases at J, with 9 bases between. Germline CDR1 SGHRS, CDR2 YFSETQ. The CDR3 spans 13 residues. The CDR3 here is CASTSRMNTEAFF. DNA of the CDR3: TGCGCCAGCACCTCTCGGATGAACACTGAAGCTTTCTTT.

This clonotype appeared a few times. The V gene is TRBV6-1, the J gene TRBJ1-4; D is undetermined. The CDR3 loop spans 13 amino acids. The V gene's germline CDR1 is MNHNS and CDR2 SASEGT. Trimming removed 8 bases from V and 10 bases from J, with 17 bases in between. CDR3 loop: CASFLDGPGKLFF. The CDR3 DNA is TGTGCCAGCTTTTTGGACGGTCCTGGAAAACTGTTTTTT.

The chain recombines TRBV2 with TRBJ2-7; no clear D gene. The J call could be wrong; TRBJ2-1 is a better fit for the DNA end. This CDR3 is built from 11 residues. Germline lookup yields CDR1 SNHLY and CDR2 FYNNEI. CDR3 nucleotides: TGTGCCAGCAGCACCATCGGGGAGCAGTTCTTC. As protein: CASSTIGEQFF.

The chain has TRBV11-2 and TRBJ1-1, with D uncertain. Germline values: CDR1 SGHAT, CDR2 FQNNGV. The CDR3 is made up of 13 amino acids. V shed 1 base and J shed 11 bases, with 14 bases lying between them. CDR3 sequence: CASSLAPELGAFF. CDR3 nucleotide sequence: TGTGCCAGCAGCTTAGCCCCGGAGCTGGGGGCTTTCTTT.

This clonotype has more than one count but fewer than ten. The chain is built from TRBV28 and TRBJ2-5; 7 bases are a match to TRBD2. The end of the DNA fits TRBJ2-7 better, so the J call may be wrong. The germline V gene encodes CDR1 MDHEN and CDR2 SYDVKM. CDR3 size: 13 residues. The CDR3 loop reads CASKGGRDYEQYF. CDR3 DNA: TGTGCCAGCAAAGGCGGGAGAGATTACGAGCAGTACTTC.

The rearrangement uses TRBV4-2 and TRBJ2-2; 11 nucleotides agree with TRBD2. The V gene end was trimmed by 4 bases and the J gene end by 7 bases; junction bases not matched to a gene: 8. This CDR3 has 16 amino acids. Germline CDR1 LGHNA, CDR2 YNFKEQ. CDR3 sequence (DNA): TGTGCCAGCAGCCGAGCGACTAGCGGGGTTATCGGGGAGCTGTTTTTT. This sequence encodes CASSRATSGVIGELFF.

V and J are TRBV28 and TRBJ1-5; TRBD1 matches at 7 bases. Germline trimming cut 8 bases from V and 4 bases from J; bases unmatched to any gene: 8. Per the germline V gene, CDR1 is MDHEN and CDR2 is SYDVKM. This CDR3 has 14 residues. In DNA, the CDR3 is TGTGCCAGCCGCCGACAGGGCGAGAATCAGCCCCAGCATTTT. This gives the protein CASRRQGENQPQHF.

The V call is TRBV3-1, the J call TRBJ1-2; D not certain. The CDR3 contains 15 residues. V was pared by 7 bases and J by 3 bases, with 18 bases between. Germline V gene sequence: CDR1 LGHDT, CDR2 YNNKEL (reference sequence). The CDR3 reads CASTYKLGADYGYTF. For the CDR3, the DNA is TGTGCCAGCACTTACAAATTAGGCGCCGACTATGGCTACACCTTC. Complete variable domain (other parts from reference TRBV3-1 and TRBJ1-2): DTAVSQTPKYLVTQMGNDKSIKCEQNLGHDTMYWYKQDSKKFLKIMFSYNNKELIINETVPNRFSPKSPDKAHLNLHINSLELGDSAVYFCASTYKLGADYGYTFGSGTRLTVV.

This clonotype was found a few times. The junction shows a germline mismatch at one end, possibly a read error. The gene calls are TRBV3-1 and TRBJ2-1, with D maybe TRBD2 (6 bases). The CDR3 consists of 14 residues. Germline loops: CDR1 LGHDT, CDR2 YNNKEL (reference sequence). This CDR3 reads CASKSRGDRETPYF. The CDR3 DNA reads as TGTGCCAGCAAGTCTCGGGGAGACCGGGAGACCCCGTACTTC.

There are a few counts of this clonotype. The rearrangement joins TRBV12-3 or TRBV12-4 to TRBJ2-7; D is ambiguous. The ends were cut back, 5 bases at V and 0 bases at J, with 11 bases in the middle. The CDR3 totals 14 residues. CDR3 sequence: CASSPQVHSYEQYF. In DNA, the CDR3 is TGTGCCAGCAGTCCGCAGGTACACTCCTACGAGCAGTACTTC.

A few counts support this clonotype. A much larger clone differs by one base, so this may be a read error. V is TRBV12-3 or TRBV12-4 and J is TRBJ1-3, with 9 nucleotides matching TRBD1. This CDR3 is 15 amino acids long. The CDR3 DNA reads TGTGTCAGCAGTCCCCGGACAGGGGTAGGAAACACCATATATTTT. Translated, it gives CVSSPRTGVGNTIYF.

This clonotype was found a few times. V is TRBV4-3 and J is TRBJ2-2, with a weak D call TRBD1 (5 bases). Germline CDR1 reads LGHNA; CDR2 reads YSLEER. The CDR3 consists of 15 residues. Deletions cut 5 bases from V and 0 bases from J, with 10 bases between. The CDR3 nucleotides are TGCGCCAGCAGCATGACAGCCCCGAACACCGGGGAGCTGTTTTTT. Amino acid sequence: CASSMTAPNTGELFF.

The genes are TRBV28 and TRBJ2-3, with 7 bases that match TRBD1. This CDR3 is built from 12 residues. Germline trimming cut 8 bases from V and 14 bases from J; bases unmatched to any gene: 13. CDR1 and CDR2 from the germline V gene are MDHEN and SYDVKM. The CDR3 loop is CASGQQGLARYF. The CDR3, as DNA: TGTGCCAGCGGCCAACAGGGGCTTGCCCGGTATTTT.

The gene calls are TRBV20-1 and TRBJ2-1; a weak D match, TRBD2 (6 bases). CDR3 length: 13 amino acids. Germline CDR1 DFQATT, CDR2 SNEGSKA (reference sequence). Trimming pared 5 bases from V and 7 bases from J, leaving 15 bases between. The DNA of the CDR3 is TGCAGTGCTCCTGGGGCGGGGTGGAATGAGCAGTTCTTC. It translates to CSAPGAGWNEQFF.

DNA of the CDR3: TGTGCCAGCAGCTCGGGGAGGACTAGCAGGAATGAGCAGTTCTTC. Protein product: CASSSGRTSRNEQFF. V usage is TRBV7-7 and J usage is TRBJ2-1; 8 bases map to TRBD2. Germline V lookup: CDR1 SSHAT, CDR2 FNYEAQ (reference sequence). J lost 7 bases, V lost 4 bases, and 9 bases had no gene match. The length of the CDR3 is 15 residues.

The rearrangement joins TRBV7-2 to TRBJ2-7; 7 bases agree with TRBD2. The germline CDR1 and CDR2 sequences are SGHTA and FQGNSA. The length of the CDR3 is 14 residues. V shed 3 bases, J shed 4 bases, and the junction held 6 bases outside the gene matches. The CDR3 is CASSLGSGWYEQYV. The CDR3, as DNA: TGTGCCAGCAGCTTGGGTAGCGGGTGGTACGAGCAGTACGTC.

This clonotype came up a few times. The chain recombines TRBV4-3 with TRBJ2-1; 8 positions match TRBD2. Trimming took 0 bases from V and 10 from J; bases not matched to a gene: 8. CDR3 length: 15 amino acids. CDR1 is LGHNA, CDR2 YSLEER, per germline. CDR3 sequence: CASSQDFTSGYEQFF. The CDR3 DNA follows: TGCGCCAGCAGCCAAGATTTCACTAGCGGATACGAGCAGTTCTTC.

This clonotype turned up a few times. This chain uses TRBV3-1 with TRBJ2-1; no clear D. Germline CDR1 LGHDT, CDR2 YNNKEL (reference sequence). Trimming took off 1 base at V and 9 bases at J, with 16 bases between the two ends. The CDR3 consists of 15 residues. The CDR3 bases are TGTGCCAGCAGCCAAGTGGTAGGTATGTCTGGTGAGCAGTTCTTC. Translating it yields CASSQVVGMSGEQFF.

This clonotype was picked up a small number of times. The chain uses TRBV7-2 and TRBJ2-3; the D gene is possibly TRBD2 (5 bases). This CDR3 spans 15 amino acids. Germline loops: CDR1 SGHTA, CDR2 FQGNSA. The V gene lost 5 bases and the J gene lost 4 bases, with 16 bases spanning the gap. The DNA of the CDR3 is TGTGCCAGCAGCAACCTAGCCGTTCTCCCAGATACGCAGTATTTT. Protein product: CASSNLAVLPDTQYF.

This rearrangement joins TRBV14 to TRBJ2-1, with D tentatively TRBD1 (5 bases). V was pared by 4 bases and J by 6 bases, with 13 bases between. CDR3 size: 14 residues. The germline CDR1 and CDR2 sequences are SGHDN and FVKESK. CDR3 DNA sequence: TGTGCCAGCAGCCCCCACCGACAGATCAATGAGCAGTTCTTC. Protein product: CASSPHRQINEQFF.